These 2 T cell receptor beta chains came from one sample sequenced in a study of CD8+CD57+ T cells in acquired aplastic anemia. Genomic DNA was employed as the template in profiling TCR beta VDJ and CDR3. MiXCR was run by TCRdb on the reads, yielding one entry per CDR3 protein. The table lists fewer than 200,000 distinct CDR3 sequences, roughly 43% of them singletons. The patients chosen for sequencing had shown expansion of CD8+CD57+ cells (detected by flow cytometry). The specimen sequenced was sorted CD4+, CD8+, or CD8+CD57+ T cells (not recorded which) from PBMCs. The receptors stem from a human donor with aplastic anemia.

The rearrangement uses TRBV20-1 and TRBJ2-7; 10 bases map to TRBD2. The junction had 3 bases not matched to a gene; V was cut back by 3 bases and J by 1 base. The CDR3 sequence is 14 residues long. Germline V gene lookup returns CDR1 DFQATT and CDR2 SNEGSKA (reference sequence). CDR3 amino acids: CSASSGGTSYEQYF. In DNA form, the CDR3 reads TGCAGTGCTAGTAGCGGGGGGACATCCTACGAGCAGTACTTC.

In its sample, this clonotype was seen a few times. The chain has TRBV2 and TRBJ2-7; no clear D. The CDR3 consists of 12 residues. From germline, CDR1 is SNHLY and CDR2 FYNNEI. V shed 2 bases and J shed 4 bases, with 6 bases lying between them. CDR3 sequence: CASSEMLYEQYF. Written as DNA, the CDR3 is TGTGCCAGCAGTGAAATGCTGTACGAGCAGTACTTC. Complete variable domain (other parts from reference TRBV2 and TRBJ2-7): EPEVTQTPSHQVTQMGQEVILRCVPISNHLYFYWYRQILGQKVEFLVSFYNNEISEKSEIFDDQFSVERPDGSNFTLKIRSTKLEDSAMYFCASSEMLYEQYFGPGTRLTVT.